This TCR beta chain was identified during a study of early T cells in non-severe SARS-CoV-2 infection. The wider study: Investigators sequenced bulk RNA drawn from unsorted whole blood, and chains remained unpaired.

This clonotype was picked up many times. What it binds is not known. Trimming removed 1 base at V and 6 bases at J, with 7 bases between. This CDR3 is 12 amino acids long. CDR1 is SGHAT and CDR2 is FQNNGV in the germline V gene. General study results and limits: Anti-spike CD8 specificities were favored by VDJdb matching, whose results missed private and CD4 specificities.

Unique molecular identifier tags were affixed to discrete cDNA molecules. TCRdb re-called the 5' RACE reads through MiXCR, storing one row per CDR3 protein. This table holds some 33,000 distinct CDR3 sequences, approximately 5.2% found once. The chain uses TRBV11-2 and TRBJ2-7; D not certain. The sequence was collected from an adult who was a healthcare worker with PCR-confirmed SARS-CoV-2 infection or an uninfected control (not recorded which). Specimen: whole blood. The CDR3 protein is CASSLGGAEQYF. In DNA form, the CDR3 reads TGTGCCAGCAGCTTAGGGGGTGCCGAGCAGTACTTC.